Below are 22 T cell receptor beta chains sequenced from a single sample in a study of post-analysis software for immune sequencing data. The study's findings and limits: Relative to controls, patients had a few TRBV segments at higher frequency, with TRBV5-6, TRBV5-1 and TRBV20-1 among these.

These receptors' antigens are unknown. Unique molecular identifiers featured in each of the TCR beta cDNA libraries. TCRdb recomputed calls from the PCR reads with MiXCR, one row per CDR3 protein. Of around 440,000 distinct CDR3 sequences in the sample, around 40% were seen once. The sequencing input was blood. The source is a girl between 5 and 17 years old with multiple sclerosis.

Points on this clonotype: Since the CDR3 does not end with the conserved phenylalanine or tryptophan, this likely comes from a read error. The CDR3 DNA is TGTGCCAGCAGCGCGGCGAGCGGGGCCCCCTACGAGCAGTACTTA. Its translation: CASSAASGAPYEQYL. The chain carries TRBV9 and TRBJ2-4, with 7 bases aligning to TRBD2. Judging by the DNA end, TRBJ2-7 fits better; the J call may be wrong. Germline CDR1 is SGDLS and CDR2 is YYNGEE. CDR3 length: 15 residues.

The chain carries TRBV27 and TRBJ2-6; no definite D call. Looked up from germline, CDR1 is MNHEY and CDR2 is SMNVEV (reference sequence). This CDR3 is built from 20 residues. V shed 2 bases and J shed 0 bases, with 20 bases lying between them. This CDR3 is CASSLKVVGRYTSGANVLTF. The CDR3 region has the DNA TGTGCCAGCAGTTTAAAAGTAGTTGGCAGGTACACCTCTGGGGCCAACGTCCTGACTTTC.

This clonotype was seen many times. The V and J genes are TRBV28 and TRBJ1-2, with D perhaps matching TRBD1 (5 bases). The CDR3 has 13 amino acids. V lost 6 bases and J 5 bases, leaving 13 bases between the germline ends. Germline CDR1 is MDHEN and CDR2 is SYDVKM. The chain's CDR3 is CASSPGPEYGYTF. DNA of the CDR3: TGTGCCAGCAGCCCAGGGCCTGAGTATGGCTACACCTTC.

Turning to this clonotype: A read error may account for a junction end that differs from germline. This rearrangement joins TRBV4-1 to TRBJ2-6, with D perhaps TRBD2 (6 bases). Germline-derived CDR1 and CDR2 are MGHRA and YSYEKL. This CDR3 has 21 amino acids. In nucleotides, the CDR3 is TGCGCCAGCAACCAAGGGTACCTACGGGAGTCCGTCAACTCTGGGGCCAACGTCCTGACTTTC. Its protein product is CASNQGYLRESVNSGANVLTF.

The V and J genes are TRBV5-1 and TRBJ2-4; 8 bases align to TRBD2. The length of the CDR3 is 19 residues. Germline CDR1 and CDR2: SGHRS and YFSETQ. Losses at the gene ends were 4 bases for V and 1 base for J; bases not matched to a gene: 16. DNA of the CDR3: TGCGCCAGCAGCGCCGGACGAGCGGGAGAGTCGGGGGCCAAAAACATTCAGTACTTC. Amino acids: CASSAGRAGESGAKNIQYF. The full variable domain, in which reference TRBV5-1 and TRBJ2-4 provide the parts outside the CDR3, is KAGVTQTPRYLIKTRGQQVTLSCSPISGHRSVSWYQQTPGQGLQFLFEYFSETQRNKGNFPGRFSGRQFSNSRSEMNVSTLELGDSALYLCASSAGRAGESGAKNIQYFGAGTRLSVL.

The rearrangement uses TRBV12-3 or TRBV12-4 and TRBJ2-2; D ambiguous. There are 13 residues in the CDR3. The ends were cut back, 7 bases at V and 7 bases at J, with 13 bases in the middle. CDR3 sequence (DNA): TGTGCCAGCACCTACCAGGCCAGCGGGGAGCTGTTTTTT. Translated: CASTYQASGELFF.

This chain uses TRBV19 with TRBJ2-1; 10 bases line up with TRBD2. The ends lost 6 bases at V and 9 bases at J; junction bases unmatched: 11. CDR3 length equals 15 residues. Germline V gives CDR1 LNHDA, CDR2 SQIVND (reference sequence). The CDR3 protein is CASRGGASGSLEQFF. CDR3 DNA: TGTGCCAGTAGGGGGGGGGCTAGCGGGAGTCTTGAGCAGTTCTTC.

The V and J genes are TRBV5-1 and TRBJ1-2; the D gene is possibly TRBD1 (6 bases). Germline V CDR1 and CDR2: SGHRS, YFSETQ. Trimming cost V 4 bases and J 7 bases, with 17 bases left between them. The CDR3 sequence is 14 residues long. CDR3 loop: CASSGSGHPSGYTF. In DNA, the CDR3 is TGCGCCAGCAGCGGTTCGGGACATCCAAGTGGCTACACCTTC.

This clonotype has just a few counts. V and J are TRBV28 and TRBJ2-1, with TRBD2 identical over 9 bases. There are 14 residues in the CDR3. Germline V lookup: CDR1 MDHEN, CDR2 SYDVKM. V dropped 3 bases and J dropped 5; count of bases not matched to a gene: 2. CDR3 nucleotides: TGTGCCAGCAGTTTGAGACTAGCGGACAATGAGCAGTTCTTC. This translates into CASSLRLADNEQFF.

The rearrangement uses TRBV6-2 or TRBV6-3 and TRBJ2-1, with 10 bases that match TRBD2. Germline V gene sequence: CDR1 MNHEY, CDR2 SVGEGT. V was pared by 6 bases and J by 2 bases, with 4 bases of the junction left unmatched. The CDR3 covers 15 residues. CDR3 DNA: TGTGCCAGCAGCCAGGGACTAGCGCCCTACAATGAGCAGTTCTTC. Residues: CASSQGLAPYNEQFF.

This chain links TRBV4-1 with TRBJ2-1; D is undetermined. The V gene's germline CDR1 is MGHRA and CDR2 YSYEKL. Trimming removed 5 bases at V and 8 bases at J, with 16 bases between. The CDR3 totals 14 residues. The CDR3 sequence: CASSNNVIDYEQFF. CDR3 DNA: TGCGCCAGCAGCAATAACGTGATCGATTATGAGCAGTTCTTC.

The genes are TRBV12-3 or TRBV12-4 and TRBJ1-2; D possibly corresponds to TRBD1 (5 bases). The CDR3 length is 16 residues. Trimming removed 6 bases from V and 8 bases from J, with 25 bases in between. The CDR3 protein is CASRNRPGPRWEGYTF. The CDR3 DNA reads TGTGCCAGCAGGAACAGACCGGGACCCAGGTGGGAGGGCTACACCTTC.

The rearrangement joins TRBV7-6 to TRBJ2-6, with 9 bases identical to TRBD1. Germline CDR1 SGHVS, CDR2 FNYEAQ. This CDR3 is built from 18 residues. The V segment lost 1 base and the J segment 9 bases; nucleotides outside the gene matches: 13. The CDR3 bases are TGTGCCAGCAGCTTAGAGACATTTAGGGACAGGGAAAACAACGTCCTGACTTTC. Amino acid sequence: CASSLETFRDRENNVLTF. Full variable domain (rest looked up from reference TRBV7-6 and TRBJ2-6): GAGVSQSPRYKVTKRGQDVALRCDPISGHVSLYWYRQALGQGPEFLTYFNYEAQQDKSGLPNDRFSAERPEGSISTLTIQRTEQRDSAMYRCASSLETFRDRENNVLTFGAGSRLTVL.

V gene TRBV18 combines with J gene TRBJ1-2; 9 bases fit TRBD1. V shed 0 bases, J shed 7 bases, and the junction held 6 bases outside the gene matches. Germline V gene lookup returns CDR1 KGHSH and CDR2 LQKENI. The CDR3 sequence is 15 residues long. The CDR3 region is CASSPPVGQGGGYTF. The DNA for the CDR3 is TGTGCCAGCTCACCACCTGTGGGACAGGGAGGTGGCTACACCTTC.

This clonotype has a handful of counts. This sequence joins TRBV3-1 and TRBJ2-7; possibly TRBD1 or TRBD2 for D (5 bases each). CDR3 size: 15 residues. Looked up from germline, CDR1 is LGHDT and CDR2 is YNNKEL (reference sequence). V was pared by 3 bases and J by 3 bases, with 15 bases between. The chain's CDR3 is CASSQGPRGIYEQYF. The CDR3 region has the DNA TGTGCCAGCAGCCAGGGACCCCGTGGAATCTACGAGCAGTACTTC.

CDR3: CASSFTSYIYNEQFF. CDR3 coding DNA: TGTGCCAGCAGCTTTACCAGCTATATCTACAATGAGCAGTTCTTC. The V and J genes are TRBV7-9 and TRBJ2-1; D remains ambiguous. Trimming left V 3 bases short and J 3 bases short, with 12 bases between. This CDR3 contains 15 residues. Germline loops: CDR1 SEHNR, CDR2 FQNEAQ (reference sequence).

This chain links TRBV20-1 with TRBJ1-1; no clear D. CDR1 and CDR2 (germline): DFQATT, SNEGSKA (reference sequence). V was clipped by 4 bases and J by 4 bases, with 13 bases between them. The CDR3 contains 13 residues. The CDR3 loop reads CSAKVGVGTEAFF. Here the CDR3 DNA reads TGCAGTGCTAAAGTCGGGGTCGGCACTGAAGCTTTCTTT.

The J gene is TRBJ2-7, the V gene TRBV5-1; D is unresolved. V lost 0 bases and J 3 bases, leaving 10 bases between the germline ends. The CDR3 totals 14 residues. Germline-derived CDR1 and CDR2 are SGHRS and YFSETQ. The CDR3 is CASSLEPGRYEQYF. The CDR3 bases are TGCGCCAGCAGCTTGGAACCCGGACGCTACGAGCAGTACTTC.

The chain employs TRBV9 and TRBJ2-7; 7 bases match TRBD1. The CDR3 covers 14 residues. V shed 0 bases, J shed 5 bases, and the junction held 5 bases outside the gene matches. CDR1 and CDR2 from the germline V gene are SGDLS and YYNGEE. The CDR3 reads CASSVAVTGNEQYF. The CDR3 DNA is TGTGCCAGCAGCGTAGCGGTGACAGGGAACGAGCAGTACTTC.

This clonotype turned up a few times. This sequence joins TRBV28 and TRBJ2-7; a weak D match, TRBD1 (6 bases). CDR3 size: 14 residues. CDR1 and CDR2 (germline): MDHEN, SYDVKM. V was shortened by 6 bases and J by 2 bases, with 14 bases between the two germline ends. The CDR3: CASRPDRRPYEQYF. CDR3 DNA sequence: TGTGCCAGCAGACCTGACAGGCGACCCTACGAGCAGTACTTC.

The chain's CDR3 is CASSTVGANVLTF. CDR3 DNA: TGTGCCAGCAGCACGGTGGGGGCCAACGTCCTGACTTTC. The chain employs TRBV12-3 or TRBV12-4 and TRBJ2-6; no firm D call. V lost 6 bases and J 4 bases, leaving 7 bases between the germline ends. The CDR3 consists of 13 residues.

This clonotype was seen a few times. The chain links TRBV7-2 to TRBJ2-7, with 7 bases matching TRBD2. Germline values: CDR1 SGHTA, CDR2 FQGNSA. After removal of 8 bases from V and 4 bases from J, the junction contained 5 bases not matched to a gene. The CDR3 is made up of 12 amino acids. The CDR3 sequence: CASAGAGYEQYF. The CDR3 DNA is TGTGCCAGCGCTGGAGCGGGGTACGAGCAGTACTTC.